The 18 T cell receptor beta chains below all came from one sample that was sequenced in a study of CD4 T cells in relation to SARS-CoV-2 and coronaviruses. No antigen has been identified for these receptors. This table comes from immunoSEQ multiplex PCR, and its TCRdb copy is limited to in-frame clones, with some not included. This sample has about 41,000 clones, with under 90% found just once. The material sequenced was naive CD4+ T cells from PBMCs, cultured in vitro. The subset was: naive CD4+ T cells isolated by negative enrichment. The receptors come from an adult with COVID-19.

The CDR3 sequence is CASSPVDWGDEQFF. As DNA, the CDR3 is TGTGCCAGCAGCCCCGTTGATTGGGGGGATGAGCAGTTCTTC. The chain carries TRBV3-1 (or the pseudogene TRBV3-2) and TRBJ2-1; the D gene is possibly TRBD2 (6 bases). The CDR3 contains 14 residues. Germline V gene data show CDR1 as LGHDT and CDR2 as YNNKEL (reference sequence). V was trimmed by 4 bases and J by 8 bases, leaving 15 bases between them.

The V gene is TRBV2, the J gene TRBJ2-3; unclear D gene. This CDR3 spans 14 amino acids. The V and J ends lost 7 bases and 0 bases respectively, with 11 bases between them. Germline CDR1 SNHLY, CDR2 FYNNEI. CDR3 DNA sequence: TGTGCCAGCAATAGGGCGTTAAGCACAGATACGCAGTATTTT. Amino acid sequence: CASNRALSTDTQYF.

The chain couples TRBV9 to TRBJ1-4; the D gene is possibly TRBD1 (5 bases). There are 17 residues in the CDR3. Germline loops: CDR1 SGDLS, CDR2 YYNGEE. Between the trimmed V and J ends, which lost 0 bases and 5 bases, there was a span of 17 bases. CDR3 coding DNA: TGTGCCAGCAGCGTAGGGGCCGGAGTACAGGCAAATGAAAAACTGTTTTTT. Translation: CASSVGAGVQANEKLFF.

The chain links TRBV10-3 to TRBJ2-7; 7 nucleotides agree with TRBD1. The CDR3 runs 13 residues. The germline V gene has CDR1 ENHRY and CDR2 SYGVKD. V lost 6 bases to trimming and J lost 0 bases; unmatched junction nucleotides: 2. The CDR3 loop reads CAIRRTGSYEQYF. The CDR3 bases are TGTGCCATCAGGAGGACAGGCTCCTACGAGCAGTACTTC.

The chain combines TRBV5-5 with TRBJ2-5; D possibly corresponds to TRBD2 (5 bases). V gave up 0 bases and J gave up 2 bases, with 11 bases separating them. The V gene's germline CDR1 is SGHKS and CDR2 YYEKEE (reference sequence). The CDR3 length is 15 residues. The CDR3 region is CASSLGLSTQETQYF. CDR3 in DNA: TGTGCCAGCAGCTTGGGACTATCTACACAAGAGACCCAGTACTTC. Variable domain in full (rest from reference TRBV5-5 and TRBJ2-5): DAGVTQSPTHLIKTRGQQVTLRCSPISGHKSVSWYQQVLGQGPQFIFQYYEKEERGRGNFPDRFSARQFPNYSSELNVNALLLGDSALYLCASSLGLSTQETQYFGPGTRLLVL.

In DNA form, the CDR3 reads TGTGCCAGCAGTCCCCTGGGGGAGTACAGAGATACGCAGTATTTT. Encoded protein: CASSPLGEYRDTQYF. V gene TRBV28 combines with J gene TRBJ2-3; either TRBD1 or TRBD2 may fit D (5 bases each). Looked up from germline, CDR1 is MDHEN and CDR2 is SYDVKM. The V end was cut by 5 bases, the J end by 5 bases, with 17 bases between. The CDR3 runs 15 residues.

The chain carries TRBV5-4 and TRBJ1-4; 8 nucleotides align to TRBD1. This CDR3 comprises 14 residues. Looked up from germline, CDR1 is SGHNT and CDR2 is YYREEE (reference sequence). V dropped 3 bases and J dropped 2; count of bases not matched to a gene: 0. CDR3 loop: CASSSGGTNEKLFF. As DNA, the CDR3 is TGTGCCAGCAGCTCAGGGGGCACTAATGAAAAACTGTTTTTT.

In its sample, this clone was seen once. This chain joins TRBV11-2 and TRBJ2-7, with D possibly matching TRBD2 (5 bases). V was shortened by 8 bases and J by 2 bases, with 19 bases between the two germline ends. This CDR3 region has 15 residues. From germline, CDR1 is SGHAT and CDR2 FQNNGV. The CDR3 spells CASSLMPGNPYEQYF. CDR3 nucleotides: TGTGCCAGCTCCCTTATGCCCGGGAACCCCTACGAGCAGTACTTC.

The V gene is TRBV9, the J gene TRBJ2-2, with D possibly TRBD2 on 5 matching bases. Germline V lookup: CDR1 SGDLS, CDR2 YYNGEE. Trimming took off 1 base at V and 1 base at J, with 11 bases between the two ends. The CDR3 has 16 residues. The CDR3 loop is CASSVSSRENTGELFF. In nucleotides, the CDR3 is TGTGCCAGCAGCGTAAGTAGCCGGGAGAACACCGGGGAGCTGTTTTTT.

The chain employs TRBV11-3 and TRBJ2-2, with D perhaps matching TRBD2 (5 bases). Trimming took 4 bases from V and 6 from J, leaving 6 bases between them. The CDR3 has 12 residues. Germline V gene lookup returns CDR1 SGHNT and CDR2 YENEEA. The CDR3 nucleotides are TGTGCCAGCAGCTCGGGGTCCGGGGAGCTGTTTTTT. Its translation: CASSSGSGELFF.

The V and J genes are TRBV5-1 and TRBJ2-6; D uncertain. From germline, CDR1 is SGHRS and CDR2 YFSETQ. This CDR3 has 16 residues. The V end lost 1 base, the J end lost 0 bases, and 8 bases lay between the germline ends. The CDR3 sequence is CASSLRPHSGANVLTF. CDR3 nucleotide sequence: TGCGCCAGCAGCTTGCGGCCCCACTCTGGGGCCAACGTCCTGACTTTC. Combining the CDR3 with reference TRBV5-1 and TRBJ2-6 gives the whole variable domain KAGVTQTPRYLIKTRGQQVTLSCSPISGHRSVSWYQQTPGQGLQFLFEYFSETQRNKGNFPGRFSGRQFSNSRSEMNVSTLELGDSALYLCASSLRPHSGANVLTFGAGSRLTVL.

CDR3 sequence (DNA): TGTGCCAGCAGAGGGTTCAACAATCAGCCCCAGCATTTT. Translated: CASRGFNNQPQHF. V is TRBV6-5 and J is TRBJ1-5; D uncertain. The CDR3 is 13 amino acids. Germline V gives CDR1 MNHEY, CDR2 SVGAGI. V shed 6 bases and J shed 3 bases, with 9 bases lying between them.

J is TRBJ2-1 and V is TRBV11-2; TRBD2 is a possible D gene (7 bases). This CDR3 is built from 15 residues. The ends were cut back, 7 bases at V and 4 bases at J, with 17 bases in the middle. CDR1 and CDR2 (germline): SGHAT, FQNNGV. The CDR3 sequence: CASTIRGGGYNEQFF. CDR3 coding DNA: TGTGCCAGCACCATTAGGGGGGGCGGGTACAATGAGCAGTTCTTC. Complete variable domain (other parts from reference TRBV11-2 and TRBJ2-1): EAGVAQSPRYKIIEKRQSVAFWCNPISGHATLYWYQQILGQGPKLLIQFQNNGVVDDSQLPKDRFSAERLKGVDSTLKIQPAKLEDSAVYLCASTIRGGGYNEQFFGPGTRLTVL.

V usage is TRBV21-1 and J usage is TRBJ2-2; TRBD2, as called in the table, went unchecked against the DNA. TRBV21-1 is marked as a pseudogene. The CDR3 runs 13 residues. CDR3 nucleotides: TGTGCCAGCAGTCCGGGGGGAATCGGGGAGCTGTTTTTT. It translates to CASSPGGIGELFF.

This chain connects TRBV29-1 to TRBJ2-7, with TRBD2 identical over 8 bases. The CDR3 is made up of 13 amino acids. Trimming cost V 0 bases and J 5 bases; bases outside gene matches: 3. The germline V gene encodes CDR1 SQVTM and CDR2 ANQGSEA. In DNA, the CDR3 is TGCAGCGTTGAAGAAGCGGGAGTTCACGAGCAGTACTTC. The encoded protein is CSVEEAGVHEQYF.

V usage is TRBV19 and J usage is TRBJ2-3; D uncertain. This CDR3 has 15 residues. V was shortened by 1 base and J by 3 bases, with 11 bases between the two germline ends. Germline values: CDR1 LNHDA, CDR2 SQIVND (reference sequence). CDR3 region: CASSIGALRTDTQYF. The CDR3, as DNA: TGTGCCAGTAGTATAGGGGCCCTTCGGACAGATACGCAGTATTTT. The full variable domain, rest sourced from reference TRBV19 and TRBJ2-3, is DGGITQSPKYLFRKEGQNVTLSCEQNLNHDAMYWYRQDPGQGLRLIYYSQIVNDFQKGDIAEGYSVSREKKESFPLTVTSAQKNPTAFYLCASSIGALRTDTQYFGPGTRLTVL.

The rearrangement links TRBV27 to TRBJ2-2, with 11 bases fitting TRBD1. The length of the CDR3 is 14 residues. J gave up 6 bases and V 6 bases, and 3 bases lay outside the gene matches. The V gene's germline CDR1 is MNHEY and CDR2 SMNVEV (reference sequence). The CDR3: CASRPGQGAGELFF. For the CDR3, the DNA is TGTGCCAGCAGGCCGGGACAGGGGGCCGGGGAGCTGTTTTTT.

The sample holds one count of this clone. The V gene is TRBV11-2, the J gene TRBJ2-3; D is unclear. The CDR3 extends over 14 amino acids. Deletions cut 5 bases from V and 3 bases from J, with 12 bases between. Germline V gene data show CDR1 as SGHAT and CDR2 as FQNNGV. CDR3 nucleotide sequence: TGTGCCAGCAGCCACCGAAGAAGGACAGATACGCAGTATTTT. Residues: CASSHRRRTDTQYF.